The rows below give T cell receptor beta chains drawn from one sample of a study of cytomegalovirus exposure and HLA in healthy donors. Generated by immunoSEQ multiplex PCR, the TCRdb table keeps only in-frame clones and is missing some. The data hold under 95,000 clones, with over 75% observed a single time. Material for sequencing was PBMCs. These receptor sequences come from a man between 25 and 39 years old in good health and CMV-seropositive. Each CDR3 is given with its conserved first and last residue. Each record gives: V gene, clone size, J gene, CDR3 length, D gene, CDR3 protein, CDR3 DNA. A D gene is named only where the DNA matches it firmly. For some rows the clone size is stated as once, few or many, or as a class when expanded; others skip it.

>TRBV4-2|.|TRBJ1-3|14|.
CASSQDRGRNTIYF
TGTGCCAGCAGCCAAGATCGTGGGCGAAACACCATATATTTT
>TRBV11-1|.|TRBJ2-1|12|.
CASSSTNNEQFF
TGTGCCAGCAGCTCGACAAACAATGAGCAGTTCTTC
>TRBV5-1|.|TRBJ2-2|15|.
CASSLSRRDTGELFF
TGCGCCAGCAGCTTGTCACGACGGGACACCGGGGAGCTGTTTTTT
>TRBV5-1|.|TRBJ2-5|14|TRBD1
CASSIGTAKETQYF
TGCGCCAGCAGCATCGGGACAGCCAAAGAGACCCAGTACTTC
>TRBV27|.|TRBJ2-1|14|TRBD2
CASMGGGSYNEQFF
TGTGCCAGCATGGGGGGGGGCTCCTACAATGAGCAGTTCTTC
>TRBV27|.|TRBJ2-3|15|.
CASSLGGKVTDTQYF
TGTGCCAGCAGTTTGGGCGGGAAGGTAACAGATACGCAGTATTTT
>TRBV6-1|once|TRBJ1-2|16|TRBD1
CASSEDPRQGHYGYTF
TGTGCCAGCAGTGAAGACCCGAGACAGGGACACTATGGCTACACCTTC
>TRBV6-5|.|TRBJ1-3|15|.
CASSPQLPSGNTIYF
TGTGCCAGCAGTCCCCAGTTGCCTTCTGGAAACACCATATATTTT
>TRBV9|.|TRBJ1-4|15|TRBD1
CASSARGLMGEKLFF
TGTGCCAGCAGCGCCAGGGGGCTGATGGGTGAAAAACTGTTTTTT
>TRBV28|.|TRBJ2-3|13|TRBD2
CASRPPGRDTQYF
TGTGCCAGCAGGCCTCCCGGGAGGGATACGCAGTATTTT
>TRBV5-1|.|TRBJ1-1|13|.
CASSLNDRTKAFF
TGCGCCAGCAGCTTGAATGACAGAACCAAAGCTTTCTTT
>TRBV7-9|.|TRBJ2-4|11|.
CASSLGSVQYF
TGTGCCAGCAGCCTAGGGAGCGTTCAGTACTTC
>TRBV10-2|.|TRBJ1-5|15|.
CASSEVTGSNQPQHF
TGCGCCAGCAGTGAAGTCACAGGGAGTAATCAGCCCCAGCATTTT
>TRBV6-5|.|TRBJ2-7|13|.
CASRPGGTYEQYF
TGTGCCAGCAGACCCGGTGGTACCTACGAGCAGTACTTC
>TRBV21-1|.|TRBJ2-5|14|.
CASRRGRVGETQYF
TGTGCCAGCAGGCGGGGGAGGGTGGGGGAGACCCAGTACTTC
>TRBV5-4|.|TRBJ1-3|12|TRBD1
CASGLTGDTIYF
TGTGCCAGCGGCCTAACAGGGGACACCATATATTTT
>TRBV7-8|.|TRBJ1-5|13|.
CASSSPGYQPQHF
TGTGCCAGCAGCTCGCCAGGATATCAGCCCCAGCATTTT
>TRBV5-1|.|TRBJ1-4|14|.
CASSLSGGVEKLFF
TGCGCCAGCAGCTTGTCGGGGGGCGTTGAAAAACTGTTTTTT
>TRBV6-5|few|TRBJ1-1|13|.
CAVAGPLSTEAFF
TGTGCCGTCGCAGGCCCCCTAAGCACTGAAGCTTTCTTT
>TRBV18|once|TRBJ2-7|15|.
CASSPLGAPPDEQYF
TGTGCCAGCTCACCACTAGGGGCGCCGCCAGACGAGCAGTACTTC
>TRBV9|.|TRBJ2-1|14|TRBD1
CASSGGTVYNEQFF
TGTGCCAGCAGCGGAGGGACAGTTTACAATGAGCAGTTCTTC
>TRBV5-5|.|TRBJ1-2|15|.
CASSPQGSVDYGYTF
TGTGCCAGCAGCCCACAGGGATCTGTGGACTATGGCTACACCTTC
>TRBV5-1|.|TRBJ2-7|13|.
CASSLYSGVEQYF
TGCGCCAGCAGCTTATACTCAGGGGTCGAGCAGTACTTC
>TRBV2|.|TRBJ2-3|15|.
CASSGGHPLTDTQYF
TGTGCCAGCAGTGGGGGCCATCCGCTTACAGATACGCAGTATTTT
>TRBV10-3|.|TRBJ1-5|15|.
CAISLEQGPNQPQHF
TGTGCCATCAGTTTGGAACAGGGACCCAATCAGCCCCAGCATTTT
>TRBV5-4|.|TRBJ2-3|18|TRBD2
CASSLRGLAGGWVDTQYF
TGTGCCAGCAGCTTGAGGGGACTAGCGGGGGGGTGGGTAGATACGCAGTATTTT
>TRBV7-2|.|TRBJ1-1|14|TRBD1
CASSRQGPNTEAFF
TGTGCCAGCAGCCGACAGGGACCGAACACTGAAGCTTTCTTT
>TRBV15|.|TRBJ2-7|16|.
CAASRGRETGSYEQYF
TGTGCCGCCAGCAGAGGCCGGGAGACTGGCTCCTACGAGCAGTACTTC